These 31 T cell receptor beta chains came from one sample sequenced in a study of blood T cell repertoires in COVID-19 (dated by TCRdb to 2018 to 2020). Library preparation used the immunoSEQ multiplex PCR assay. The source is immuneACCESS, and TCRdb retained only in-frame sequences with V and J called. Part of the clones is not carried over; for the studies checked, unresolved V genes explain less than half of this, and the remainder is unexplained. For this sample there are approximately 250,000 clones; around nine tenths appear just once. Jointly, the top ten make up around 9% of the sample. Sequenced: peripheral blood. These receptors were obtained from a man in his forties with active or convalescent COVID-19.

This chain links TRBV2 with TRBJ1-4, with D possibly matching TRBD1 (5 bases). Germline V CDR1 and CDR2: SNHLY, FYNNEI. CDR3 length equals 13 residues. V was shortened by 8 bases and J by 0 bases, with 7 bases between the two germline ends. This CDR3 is CASRTPTNEKLFF. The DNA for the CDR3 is TGTGCCAGCCGGACACCAACTAATGAAAAACTGTTTTTT.

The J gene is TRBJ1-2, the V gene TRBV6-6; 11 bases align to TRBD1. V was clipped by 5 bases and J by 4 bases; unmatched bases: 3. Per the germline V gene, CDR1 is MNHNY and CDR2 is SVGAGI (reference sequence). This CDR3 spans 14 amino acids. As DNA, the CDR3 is TGTGCCAGCAGTGGACAGGGGGCGACCTATGGCTACACCTTC. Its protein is CASSGQGATYGYTF.

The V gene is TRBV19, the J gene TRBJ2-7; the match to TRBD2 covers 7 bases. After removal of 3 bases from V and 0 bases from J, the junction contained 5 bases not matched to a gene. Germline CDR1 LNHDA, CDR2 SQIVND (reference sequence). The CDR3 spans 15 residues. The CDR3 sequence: CASSMGGAGSYEQYF. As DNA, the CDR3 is TGTGCCAGTAGTATGGGAGGGGCTGGCTCCTACGAGCAGTACTTC.

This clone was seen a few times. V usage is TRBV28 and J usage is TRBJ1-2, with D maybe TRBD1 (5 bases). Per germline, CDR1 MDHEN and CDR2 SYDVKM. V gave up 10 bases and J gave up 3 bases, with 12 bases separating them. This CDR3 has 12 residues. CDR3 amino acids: CANGGVDYGYTF. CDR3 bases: TGTGCCAACGGGGGGGTGGACTATGGCTACACCTTC.

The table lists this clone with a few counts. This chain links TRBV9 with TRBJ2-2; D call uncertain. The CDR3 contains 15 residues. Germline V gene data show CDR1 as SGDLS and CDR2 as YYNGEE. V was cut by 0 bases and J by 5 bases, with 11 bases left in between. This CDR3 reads CASSVELLRTGELFF. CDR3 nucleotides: TGTGCCAGCAGCGTAGAACTATTGAGGACCGGGGAGCTGTTTTTT.

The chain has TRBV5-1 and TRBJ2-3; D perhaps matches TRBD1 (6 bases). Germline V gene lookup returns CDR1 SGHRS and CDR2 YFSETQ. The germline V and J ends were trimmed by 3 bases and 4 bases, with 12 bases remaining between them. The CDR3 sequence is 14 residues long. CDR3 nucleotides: TGCGCCAGCAGCTCCAGGGGACCGGCAGATACGCAGTATTTT. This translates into CASSSRGPADTQYF.

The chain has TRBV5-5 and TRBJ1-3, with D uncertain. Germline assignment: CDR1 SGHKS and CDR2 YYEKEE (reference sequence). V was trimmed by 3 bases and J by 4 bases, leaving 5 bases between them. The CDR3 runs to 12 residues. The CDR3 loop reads CASSSRGNTIYF. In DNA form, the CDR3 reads TGTGCCAGCAGCTCCAGGGGAAACACCATATATTTT. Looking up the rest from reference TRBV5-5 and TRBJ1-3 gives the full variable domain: DAGVTQSPTHLIKTRGQQVTLRCSPISGHKSVSWYQQVLGQGPQFIFQYYEKEERGRGNFPDRFSARQFPNYSSELNVNALLLGDSALYLCASSSRGNTIYFGEGSWLTVV.

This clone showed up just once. In DNA form, the CDR3 reads TGTGCCAGCAGCCCCTCTCTAGCGGAGGGGAGCTACGAGCAGTACTTC. This encodes CASSPSLAEGSYEQYF. The V gene is TRBV7-6, the J gene TRBJ2-7; TRBD2 matches at 7 bases. Losses at the gene ends were 5 bases for V and 3 bases for J; bases not matched to a gene: 13. This CDR3 has 16 amino acids. Germline CDR1 and CDR2: SGHVS and FNYEAQ.

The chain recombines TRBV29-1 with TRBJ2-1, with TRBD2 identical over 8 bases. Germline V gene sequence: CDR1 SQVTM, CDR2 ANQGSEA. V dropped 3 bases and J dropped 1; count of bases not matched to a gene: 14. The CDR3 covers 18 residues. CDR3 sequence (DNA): TGCAGCGTTGACGGGGGCGGGGGGACCGGTCCGTCCTACAATGAGCAGTTCTTC. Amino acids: CSVDGGGGTGPSYNEQFF.

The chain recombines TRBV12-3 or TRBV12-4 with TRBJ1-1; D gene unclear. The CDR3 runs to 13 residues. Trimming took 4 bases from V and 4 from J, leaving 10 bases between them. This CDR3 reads CASSSREGTEAFF. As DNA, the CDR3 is TGTGCCAGCAGTTCCCGGGAGGGCACTGAAGCTTTCTTT.

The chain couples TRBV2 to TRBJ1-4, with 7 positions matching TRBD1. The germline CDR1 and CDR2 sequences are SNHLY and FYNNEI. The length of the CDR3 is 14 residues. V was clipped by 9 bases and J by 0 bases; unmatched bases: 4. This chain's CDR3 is CASTTGTTNEKLFF. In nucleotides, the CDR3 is TGTGCCAGTACGACAGGGACAACTAATGAAAAACTGTTTTTT.

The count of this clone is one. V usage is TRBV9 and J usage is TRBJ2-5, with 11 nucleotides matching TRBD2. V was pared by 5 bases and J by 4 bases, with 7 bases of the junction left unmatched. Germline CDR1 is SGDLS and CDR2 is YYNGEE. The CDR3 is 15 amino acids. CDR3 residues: CASRGTSGGGETQYF. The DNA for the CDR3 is TGTGCCAGCAGGGGGACTAGCGGAGGCGGAGAGACCCAGTACTTC.

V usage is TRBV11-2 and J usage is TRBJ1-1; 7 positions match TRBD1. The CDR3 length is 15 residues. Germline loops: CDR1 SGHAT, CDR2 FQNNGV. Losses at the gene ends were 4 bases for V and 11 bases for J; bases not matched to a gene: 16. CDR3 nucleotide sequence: TGTGCCAGCAGCTCCTACAGGGGACCCAAGATCTATGCTTTCTTT. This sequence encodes CASSSYRGPKIYAFF.

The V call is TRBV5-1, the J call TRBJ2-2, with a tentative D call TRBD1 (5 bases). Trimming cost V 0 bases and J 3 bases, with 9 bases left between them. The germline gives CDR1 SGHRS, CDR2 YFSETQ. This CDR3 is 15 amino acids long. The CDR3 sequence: CASSLGQTHTGELFF. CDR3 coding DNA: TGCGCCAGCAGCTTGGGACAGACCCACACCGGGGAGCTGTTTTTT.

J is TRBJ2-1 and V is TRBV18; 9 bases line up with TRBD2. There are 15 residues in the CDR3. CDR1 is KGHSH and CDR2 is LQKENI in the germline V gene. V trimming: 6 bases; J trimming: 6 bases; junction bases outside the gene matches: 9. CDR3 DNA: TGTGCCAGCTCGCAAATAGCGGGAGATTTCAATGAGCAGTTCTTC. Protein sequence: CASSQIAGDFNEQFF.

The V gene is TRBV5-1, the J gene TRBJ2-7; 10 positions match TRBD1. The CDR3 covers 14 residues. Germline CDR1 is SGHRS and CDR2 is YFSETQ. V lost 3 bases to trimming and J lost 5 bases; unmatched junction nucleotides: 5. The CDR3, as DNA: TGCGCCAGCAGCTCCGGGACAGGGGATAACGAGCAGTACTTC. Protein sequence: CASSSGTGDNEQYF.

CDR3 coding DNA: TGTGCCAGCAGCTTAGCGCTGACAGACCATGGCTACACCTTC. Translating it yields CASSLALTDHGYTF. This chain links TRBV7-9 with TRBJ1-2; D might be TRBD1 (5 bases). The germline V gene has CDR1 SEHNR and CDR2 FQNEAQ (reference sequence). V was shortened by 0 bases and J by 6 bases, with 11 bases between the two germline ends. The CDR3 sequence is 14 residues long. The variable domain in full, with the rest retrieved from reference TRBV7-9 and TRBJ1-2, is DTGVSQNPRHKITKRGQNVTFRCDPISEHNRLYWYRQTLGQGPEFLTYFQNEAQLEKSRLLSDRFSAERPKGSFSTLEIQRTEQGDSAMYLCASSLALTDHGYTFGSGTRLTVV.

CDR3 coding DNA: TGTGCCAGCAGTGAAGGAGCGGGGAGGGAGACCCAGTACTTC. As protein: CASSEGAGRETQYF. V gene TRBV2 combines with J gene TRBJ2-5, with 7 bases that match TRBD2. The trim removed 1 base at V and 5 bases at J, leaving 4 bases unmatched. CDR1 is SNHLY and CDR2 is FYNNEI in the germline V gene. The CDR3 has 14 amino acids.

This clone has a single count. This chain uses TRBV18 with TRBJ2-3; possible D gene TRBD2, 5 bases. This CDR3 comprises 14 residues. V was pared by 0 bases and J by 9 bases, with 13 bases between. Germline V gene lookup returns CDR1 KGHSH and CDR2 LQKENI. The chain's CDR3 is CASSPPGPEETQYF. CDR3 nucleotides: TGTGCCAGCTCACCACCAGGCCCGGAGGAGACGCAGTATTTT.

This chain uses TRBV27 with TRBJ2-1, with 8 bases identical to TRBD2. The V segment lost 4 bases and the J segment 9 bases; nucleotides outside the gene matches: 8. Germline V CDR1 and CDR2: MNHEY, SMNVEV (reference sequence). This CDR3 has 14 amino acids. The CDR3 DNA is TGTGCCAGCAGTTCCGCCGGGGGGGCCTTTGAGCAGTTCTTC. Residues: CASSSAGGAFEQFF.

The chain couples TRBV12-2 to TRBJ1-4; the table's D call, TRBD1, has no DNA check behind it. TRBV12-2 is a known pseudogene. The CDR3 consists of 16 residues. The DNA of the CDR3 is TGTGCAAGTCGCTTAGCTGAGAAAGGGGGCAATGAAAAACTGTTTTTT. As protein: CASRLAEKGGNEKLFF.

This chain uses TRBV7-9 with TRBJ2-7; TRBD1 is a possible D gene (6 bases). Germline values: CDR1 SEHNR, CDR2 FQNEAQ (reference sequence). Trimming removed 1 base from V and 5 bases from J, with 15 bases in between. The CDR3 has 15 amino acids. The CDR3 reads CASSLVVGQRDEQYF. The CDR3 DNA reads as TGTGCCAGCAGCTTAGTTGTTGGACAGAGGGACGAGCAGTACTTC.

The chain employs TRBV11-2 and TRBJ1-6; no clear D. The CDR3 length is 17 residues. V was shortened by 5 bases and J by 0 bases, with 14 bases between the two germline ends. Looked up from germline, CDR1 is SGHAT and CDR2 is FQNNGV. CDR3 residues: CASSPARGSSYNSPLHF. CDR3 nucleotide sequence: TGTGCCAGCAGCCCGGCGCGTGGGAGCTCCTATAATTCACCCCTCCACTTT.

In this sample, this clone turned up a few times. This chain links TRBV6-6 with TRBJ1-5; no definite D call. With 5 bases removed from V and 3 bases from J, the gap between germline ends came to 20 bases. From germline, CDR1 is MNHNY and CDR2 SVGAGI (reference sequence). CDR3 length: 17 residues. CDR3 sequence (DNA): TGTGCCAGCAGTCCGGGTGAGGGAAACTACTACAATCAGCCCCAGCATTTT. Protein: CASSPGEGNYYNQPQHF.

The DNA of the CDR3 is TGCGCCAGCAGCTTGGGGACAGGGGGCGCGGGAGGCACAGATACGCAGTATTTT. This encodes CASSLGTGGAGGTDTQYF. The J gene is TRBJ2-3, the V gene TRBV5-1; TRBD1 matches 11 bases. Germline CDR1 reads SGHRS; CDR2 reads YFSETQ. The CDR3 spans 18 residues. Trimming removed 0 bases from V and 1 base from J; junction bases left unmatched: 7.

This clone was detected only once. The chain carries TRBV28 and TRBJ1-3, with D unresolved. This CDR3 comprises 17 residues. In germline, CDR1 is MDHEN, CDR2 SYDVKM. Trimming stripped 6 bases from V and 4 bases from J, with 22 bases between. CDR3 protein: CASSILAQPTGGNTIYF. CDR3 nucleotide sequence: TGTGCCAGCAGCATCCTAGCCCAACCGACGGGAGGAAACACCATATATTTT.

The CDR3 is CASSFLGAGRTQYF. DNA of the CDR3: TGTGCCAGCAGTTTTTTGGGGGCAGGGAGGACCCAGTACTTC. This sequence joins TRBV28 and TRBJ2-5; tentative D call: TRBD1 (6 bases). Germline-derived CDR1 and CDR2 are MDHEN and SYDVKM. This CDR3 has 14 amino acids. Trimming shortened V by 3 bases and J by 7 bases, and 15 bases separated the two germline ends.

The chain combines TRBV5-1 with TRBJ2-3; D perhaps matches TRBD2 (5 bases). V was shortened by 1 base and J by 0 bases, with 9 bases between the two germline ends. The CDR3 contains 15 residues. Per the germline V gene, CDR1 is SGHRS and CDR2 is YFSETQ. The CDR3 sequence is CASSLREGSTDTQYF. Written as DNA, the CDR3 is TGCGCCAGCAGCTTGCGTGAGGGTAGCACAGATACGCAGTATTTT.

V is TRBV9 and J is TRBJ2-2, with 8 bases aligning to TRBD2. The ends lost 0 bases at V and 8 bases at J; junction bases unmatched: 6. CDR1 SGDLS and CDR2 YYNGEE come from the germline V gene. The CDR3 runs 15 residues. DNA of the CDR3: TGTGCCAGCAGCGTAGGCGGACTAGCTATGGGGGAGCTGTTTTTT. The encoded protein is CASSVGGLAMGELFF.

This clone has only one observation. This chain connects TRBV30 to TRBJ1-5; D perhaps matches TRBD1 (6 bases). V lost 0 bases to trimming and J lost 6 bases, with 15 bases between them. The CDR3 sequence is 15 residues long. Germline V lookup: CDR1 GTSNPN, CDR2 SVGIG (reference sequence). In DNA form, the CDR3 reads TGTGCCTGGAGTGTAGAACAGGGCTTTCGTCAGCCCCAGCATTTT. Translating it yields CAWSVEQGFRQPQHF.

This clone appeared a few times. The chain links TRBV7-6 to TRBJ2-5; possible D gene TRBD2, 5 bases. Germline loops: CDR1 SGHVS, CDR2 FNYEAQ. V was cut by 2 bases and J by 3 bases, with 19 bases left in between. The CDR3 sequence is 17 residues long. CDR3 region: CASSLRRRWALEETQYF. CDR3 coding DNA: TGTGCCAGCAGCTTAAGGAGGAGGTGGGCACTGGAAGAGACCCAGTACTTC.